This T cell receptor beta chain was recorded in a study of blood T cell repertoires in COVID-19. As for the study in general: Samples came from the United States, Italy and Spain, spanning acute and convalescent COVID-19.

This clone was counted a single time. In the source study's methods: Amplification of reference gene primers provided the estimated nucleated cell counts. TCRdb's copy holds only in-frame clones and misses some; the assay was immunoSEQ multiplex PCR. The V and J calls and the clone size are those of that table, but D and trimming were determined from the DNA. This sample has about 320,000 clones, with more than 70% found just once. The CDR3 loop spans 13 amino acids. V shed 0 bases and J shed 7 bases, with 11 bases lying between them. Germline V gives CDR1 SGHNT, CDR2 YYREEE (reference sequence). Enrollment of patients from Seattle took place during active infection, with longitudinal follow-up.

This sequence joins TRBV5-4 and TRBJ2-7; a possible D gene is TRBD1 (5 bases). This receptor was taken from a woman aged 25-40 years with COVID-19, enrolled during active disease. Sequencing was performed on peripheral blood. The CDR3 DNA sequence: TGTGCCAGCAGCTTGGGCAGGGTGAGTGAGCAGTACTTC. It encodes CASSLGRVSEQYF. The full variable domain, completed using reference TRBV5-4 and TRBJ2-7, is ETGVTQSPTHLIKTRGQQVTLRCSSQSGHNTVSWYQQALGQGPQFIFQYYREEENGRGNFPPRFSGLQFPNYSSELNVNALELDDSALYLCASSLGRVSEQYFGPGTRLTVT.